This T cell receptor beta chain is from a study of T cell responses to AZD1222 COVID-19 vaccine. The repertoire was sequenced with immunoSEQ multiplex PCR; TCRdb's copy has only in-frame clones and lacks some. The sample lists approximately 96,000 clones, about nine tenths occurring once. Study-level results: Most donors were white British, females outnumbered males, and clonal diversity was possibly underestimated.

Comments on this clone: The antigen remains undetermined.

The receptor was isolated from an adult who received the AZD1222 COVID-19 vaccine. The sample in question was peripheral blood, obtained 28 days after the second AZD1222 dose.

The CDR3 DNA follows: TGCGCCAGCAGCTTGGCCGCGGGGAACACCATATATTTT. It is translated as CASSLAAGNTIYF. The chain recombines TRBV5-1 with TRBJ1-3; D gene uncertain. The V end lost 0 bases, the J end lost 7 bases, and 8 bases lay between the germline ends. This CDR3 contains 13 residues. Germline assignment: CDR1 SGHRS and CDR2 YFSETQ. Filled out from reference TRBV5-1 and TRBJ1-3, the complete variable domain reads KAGVTQTPRYLIKTRGQQVTLSCSPISGHRSVSWYQQTPGQGLQFLFEYFSETQRNKGNFPGRFSGRQFSNSRSEMNVSTLELGDSALYLCASSLAAGNTIYFGEGSWLTVV.